This is a list of T cell receptor beta chains from one sample in a study of tumor-infiltrating lymphocytes in primary liver carcinoma. TCRdb processed the multiplex PCR reads anew with MiXCR; each CDR3 protein has one entry. Of roughly 120,000 distinct CDR3 sequences in the sample, 50% to 80% are singletons; the top ten hold around 8.4%. The sample taken for sequencing was liver tumor tissue from sampling region 3. The source is a woman aged 55-69 years with primary liver carcinoma and hepatitis B virus infection. The CDR3 runs from the conserved cysteine through the conserved F or W.

>TRBJ2-3|TRBV6-4
CASSDSTEDMQYF
>TRBJ2-2|TRBV28
CASSPGGGYTGVLFF
>TRBJ2-1|TRBV7-8
CASRYETGGTHEQFF
>TRBJ2-2|TRBV11-2
CASFLEVEVAPGSCFF
>TRBJ2-7|TRBV4-2
CANCLGLAGANEQYF
>TRBJ2-7|TRBV7-3
CASSLEAGDYEQYF
>TRBJ1-1|TRBV29-1
CSVEGGKTEALF
>TRBJ2-7|TRBV11-2
CAGSSTVGPYEQYF
>TRBJ1-4|TRBV20-1
CSARDYQGSEKLFF
>TRBJ2-7|TRBV7-9
CASSLDRVSSYEQYF
>TRBJ2-3|TRBV11-1
CGSSLRVPTNGRATDTQYF
>TRBJ2-7|TRBV6-1
CASSVREDYEQYF
>TRBJ2-5|TRBV7-8
CASSQAGVKETQYF
>TRBJ1-2|TRBV6-1
CASSGRAAYYRYTF